This record covers a single T cell receptor (beta chain). The sample belongs to a study of blood T cell repertoires in COVID-19. Authors' processing steps: Cell counts per sample came from amplifying reference gene primers. Profiled with immunoSEQ multiplex PCR; TCRdb holds only in-frame clones, not every one. V, J and clone size are those of that table, while D and trimming were read from the DNA. The sample contains around 150,000 clones, less than 85% of which appear only once. The sequencing sample was made of peripheral blood. This clonotype originated in a human donor with acute or convalescent COVID-19. The donor label of this sample is uncertain.

The CDR3 DNA follows: TGCGCCAGCAGCTTCAGGGCAGGCGCAACTAATGAAAAACTGTTTTTT. The encoded protein is CASSFRAGATNEKLFF. This chain joins TRBV5-1 and TRBJ1-4, with D tentatively TRBD1 (5 bases). CDR1 and CDR2 (germline): SGHRS, YFSETQ. With 2 bases removed from V and 0 bases from J, the gap between germline ends came to 11 bases. The CDR3 extends over 16 amino acids.